Listed below are T cell receptor beta chains from one sample, sequenced in a study of blood T cell repertoires in COVID-19. Libraries were prepared by immunoSEQ multiplex PCR; TCRdb keeps only in-frame clonotypes and omits some of them. The table has over 400,000 clones, around 90% seen once; the top ten hold roughly 7.4%. Sequenced: peripheral blood. These receptors were taken from a woman aged 50 to 65 with COVID-19, enrolled during active disease. Each CDR3 is given with its conserved first and last residue. The D gene is left open where the match is weak. The size field is filled for only some rows; it gives once, few, many or a size class.

V	D	J	size	CDR3	DNA
TRBV29-1	-	TRBJ1-5	-	CSVAMGDQPQHF	TGCAGCGTTGCCATGGGAGATCAGCCCCAGCATTTT
TRBV19	TRBD1	TRBJ1-5	-	CASSVQGVEQPQHF	TGTGCCAGTAGTGTACAGGGGGTCGAACAGCCCCAGCATTTT
TRBV7-3	-	TRBJ1-4	few	CASPQDWGRGEKLFF	TGTGCCAGCCCCCAAGACTGGGGACGGGGGGAAAAACTGTTTTTT
TRBV5-6	TRBD1	TRBJ2-3	-	CASSLGGQGTDTQYF	TGTGCCAGCAGCTTGGGAGGACAGGGCACAGATACGCAGTATTTT
TRBV9	TRBD1	TRBJ1-1	-	CASSARDRGRGTEAFF	TGTGCCAGCAGCGCCAGGGACAGGGGGCGCGGGACTGAAGCTTTCTTT
TRBV5-1	TRBD1	TRBJ1-2	-	CASSETGTEVNYGYTF	TGCGCCAGCAGCGAAACCGGGACAGAAGTTAACTATGGCTACACCTTC
TRBV6-5	TRBD1	TRBJ1-2	-	CASIPGGARGYTF	TGTGCCAGCATTCCAGGGGGCGCCCGTGGCTACACCTTC
TRBV2	-	TRBJ1-5	-	CASSQSHSRVNEPQHF	TGTGCCAGCAGTCAAAGCCATTCCAGGGTGAATGAGCCCCAGCATTTT
TRBV2	-	TRBJ1-6	-	CASSERRRRDSPLHF	TGTGCCAGCAGTGAGAGACGCAGGCGGGATTCACCCCTCCACTTT
TRBV11-1	-	TRBJ1-2	once	CASSLAGGINYGYTF	TGTGCCAGCAGCTTAGCAGGCGGCATCAACTATGGCTACACCTTC
TRBV5-1	TRBD2	TRBJ2-5	-	CASSLASTSGGKETQYF	TGCGCCAGCAGCTTGGCCTCGACTAGCGGGGGGAAAGAGACCCAGTACTTC
TRBV11-1	TRBD1	TRBJ1-3	-	CASSSTGGYSGNTIYF	TGTGCCAGCAGCTCGACAGGGGGATACTCTGGAAACACCATATATTTT
TRBV4-1	TRBD1	TRBJ1-6	-	CASSHSGTGPQPLHF	TGCGCCAGCAGCCATTCCGGGACAGGTCCTCAGCCCCTCCACTTT
TRBV27	-	TRBJ1-1	-	CASSSFSDTEAFF	TGTGCCAGCAGTTCATTCTCAGACACTGAAGCTTTCTTT
TRBV2	-	TRBJ2-4	once	CASSDRLAKNIQYF	TGTGCCAGCAGTGACAGACTAGCCAAAAACATTCAGTACTTC
TRBV5-8	TRBD1	TRBJ1-4	-	CASSLRQGDPNEKLFF	TGTGCCAGCAGCCTTCGACAGGGGGACCCTAATGAAAAACTGTTTTTT
TRBV29-1	-	TRBJ1-3	-	CSAATSGHSNTIYF	TGCAGCGCCGCGACCTCGGGACATTCAAACACCATATATTTT
TRBV18	TRBD2	TRBJ2-7	once	CASSLAGQGREQYF	TGTGCCAGCTCCCTAGCGGGTCAGGGACGCGAGCAGTACTTC
TRBV10-3	TRBD2	TRBJ2-3	-	CAISVLAGGLNTQYF	TGTGCCATCAGCGTCTTAGCGGGGGGGCTTAATACGCAGTATTTT
TRBV27	-	TRBJ1-1	-	CASSLTTGNTEAFF	TGTGCCAGCAGTTTAACCACAGGAAACACTGAAGCTTTCTTT